These 14 T cell receptor beta chains were sequenced from one sample in a study of chemoradiotherapy in HPV16-positive cancers. The table came from immunoSEQ multiplex PCR; TCRdb's copy has only in-frame clones and leaves some out. The sample has tens of thousands of clones, 85% to 90% seen once. The source material was blood, sampled from a patient who underwent chemoradiotherapy. The receptor set was obtained from a human donor with HPV-associated anogenital cancer.

CDR3 DNA: TGCGCCAGCAGCTCTGGTCCCTCCGGCGAGCAGTACTTC. Protein product: CASSSGPSGEQYF. The V gene is TRBV10-2, the J gene TRBJ2-7; D ambiguous. This CDR3 comprises 13 residues. Germline CDR1 and CDR2: WSHSY and SAAADI. The ends were cut back, 6 bases at V and 6 bases at J, with 15 bases in the middle.

The genes are TRBV5-8 and TRBJ2-3; 11 bases fit TRBD2. The CDR3 is 18 amino acids. Germline CDR1 SGHTS, CDR2 YDEGEE. V was pared by 7 bases and J by 3 bases, with 16 bases of the junction left unmatched. The CDR3 DNA reads as TGTGCCAGCCCCAAGGGACTAGCGGCTCCCCCGAGGACAGATACGCAGTATTTT. Its translation is CASPKGLAAPPRTDTQYF.

This chain connects TRBV29-1 to TRBJ2-3; possible D gene TRBD1, 5 bases. The CDR3 loop spans 13 amino acids. Germline lookup yields CDR1 SQVTM and CDR2 ANQGSEA. CDR3 loop: CTVWAGPTDTQYF. The DNA of the CDR3 is TGCACCGTATGGGCAGGGCCCACAGATACGCAGTATTTT.

The J gene is TRBJ1-3, the V gene TRBV11-2, with D perhaps TRBD1 (5 bases). The germline V and J ends were trimmed by 5 bases and 3 bases, with 14 bases remaining between them. The CDR3 runs to 15 residues. Germline V gives CDR1 SGHAT, CDR2 FQNNGV. CDR3 loop: CASSPLPGGGNTIYF. The CDR3 coding sequence is TGTGCCAGCAGCCCGCTCCCGGGGGGTGGAAACACCATATATTTT.

The rearrangement uses TRBV19 and TRBJ1-1; tentative D call: TRBD1 (5 bases). Germline V gene data show CDR1 as LNHDA and CDR2 as SQIVND (reference sequence). Trimming removed 2 bases from V and 4 bases from J, with 8 bases in between. The CDR3 totals 13 residues. CDR3 bases: TGTGCCAGTAGTATAAGGGGAGCCACTGAAGCTTTCTTT. This encodes CASSIRGATEAFF.

A remark on this clone: The DNA is omitted, as the CDR3 cannot be located on it reliably, and the CDR3 follows TCRdb's listing. The chain links TRBV5-1 to TRBJ2-7; the table's D call, TRBD1, was not checked against the DNA. CDR1 is SGHRS and CDR2 is YFSETQ in the germline V gene. The CDR3 extends over 15 residues, inclusive of both ends. Here the CDR3 reads CASSLVGTGALVPYF.

This clone was recorded once. This chain uses TRBV18 with TRBJ1-5; 7 bases are shared with TRBD1. CDR1 is KGHSH, CDR2 LQKENI, per germline. The CDR3 covers 15 residues. Losses at the gene ends were 3 bases for V and 3 bases for J; bases not matched to a gene: 5. CDR3 in DNA: TGTGCCAGCTCACCGACCGGGACAGTCAATCAGCCCCAGCATTTT. It specifies CASSPTGTVNQPQHF. Looking up the rest from reference TRBV18 and TRBJ1-5 gives the full variable domain: NAGVMQNPRHLVRRRGQEARLRCSPMKGHSHVYWYRQLPEEGLKFMVYLQKENIIDESGMPKERFSAEFPKEGPSILRIQQVVRGDSAAYFCASSPTGTVNQPQHFGDGTRLSIL.

V gene TRBV7-2 combines with J gene TRBJ2-7; tentative D call: TRBD1 (5 bases). CDR1 is SGHTA, CDR2 FQGNSA, per germline. This CDR3 spans 15 amino acids. The V end lost 1 base, the J end lost 5 bases, and 15 bases lay between the germline ends. CDR3 DNA: TGTGCCAGCAGCTTAGGCGCAGGGATCGTAAACGAGCAGTACTTC. Amino acids: CASSLGAGIVNEQYF.

This rearrangement joins TRBV19 to TRBJ1-1; D call uncertain. Between the trimmed V and J ends, which lost 3 bases and 0 bases, there was a span of 20 bases. CDR3 length equals 18 residues. CDR1 and CDR2 (germline): LNHDA, SQIVND (reference sequence). CDR3: CASSIRGGIFRMNTEAFF. The DNA for the CDR3 is TGTGCCAGTAGTATTCGGGGAGGTATTTTCCGCATGAACACTGAAGCTTTCTTT. The variable domain in full, completed from reference TRBV19 and TRBJ1-1, reads DGGITQSPKYLFRKEGQNVTLSCEQNLNHDAMYWYRQDPGQGLRLIYYSQIVNDFQKGDIAEGYSVSREKKESFPLTVTSAQKNPTAFYLCASSIRGGIFRMNTEAFFGQGTRLTVV.

The V call is TRBV10-2, the J call TRBJ2-7; D unclear. CDR3 length equals 14 residues. V lost 2 bases, J lost 3 bases, and 11 bases lay in between. Germline CDR1 WSHSY, CDR2 SAAADI. Written as DNA, the CDR3 is TGCGCCAGCAGTGAGAAGGCCCCATTCTACGAGCAGTACTTC. It encodes CASSEKAPFYEQYF.

This chain connects TRBV28 to TRBJ2-6; D gene ambiguous. Trimming shortened V by 4 bases and J by 2 bases, and 18 bases separated the two germline ends. CDR1 and CDR2 from the germline V gene are MDHEN and SYDVKM. This CDR3 is built from 18 residues. The CDR3 sequence: CASSSPLIQWTGANVLTF. The CDR3 DNA reads TGTGCCAGCAGTTCGCCCCTCATTCAGTGGACTGGGGCCAACGTCCTGACTTTC.

The chain combines TRBV5-6 with TRBJ1-3, with TRBD1 matching over 9 bases. This CDR3 region has 15 residues. CDR1 is SGHDT, CDR2 YYEEEE, per germline. Losses at the gene ends were 2 bases for V and 2 bases for J; bases not matched to a gene: 2. The CDR3 DNA is TGTGCCAGCAGCTTTGGACAGGGGACTGGAAACACCATATATTTT. Translated: CASSFGQGTGNTIYF.

This chain joins TRBV7-2 and TRBJ2-3; D is possibly TRBD2 (6 bases). Germline V lookup: CDR1 SGHTA, CDR2 FQGNSA. The CDR3 is 12 amino acids. The V gene lost 5 bases and the J gene lost 5 bases, with 8 bases spanning the gap. The CDR3 is CASSPGGDTQYF. The CDR3 DNA follows: TGTGCCAGCAGCCCCGGGGGAGATACGCAGTATTTT. The variable domain in full, completed from reference TRBV7-2 and TRBJ2-3, reads GAGVSQSPSNKVTEKGKDVELRCDPISGHTALYWYRQSLGQGLEFLIYFQGNSAPDKSGLPSDRFSAERTGGSVSTLTIQRTQQEDSAVYLCASSPGGDTQYFGPGTRLTVL.

This clone was counted only a few times. This chain uses TRBV6-1 with TRBJ2-7; 7 bases align to TRBD1. Germline lookup yields CDR1 MNHNS and CDR2 SASEGT. Unmatched junction bases numbered 3, after V lost 1 base and J lost 3 bases. The CDR3 has 14 residues. CDR3 protein: CASSEGGQVYEQYF. CDR3 DNA: TGTGCCAGCAGTGAAGGAGGACAGGTCTACGAGCAGTACTTC.